The TCR beta chain described here comes from a study of control samples from healthy donors and cancer patients. Trimming shortened V by 10 bases and J by 0 bases, and 13 bases separated the two germline ends. The CDR3 has 15 amino acids. Germline V gene sequence: CDR1 MNHEY, CDR2 SVGAGI. The data were produced by immunoSEQ multiplex PCR, yet TCRdb's version contains in-frame clones alone and is incomplete. The sample gives around 200,000 clones, around 93% of which show up once; more than 1.1% is in the top ten. Sequencing used blood. This clonotype was sampled from a man aged 18-30 years in good health. The gene calls are TRBV6-5 and TRBJ1-6; D gene unclear. The CDR3 loop is CATAPESSYNSPLHF. DNA of the CDR3: TGTGCCACCGCTCCCGAGAGCTCCTATAATTCACCCCTCCACTTT.